The 10 T cell receptor beta chains listed next were all sequenced from one sample in a study of T cells in women clearing cervical HPV infection. The repertoire was sequenced with immunoSEQ multiplex PCR; TCRdb's copy has only in-frame clones and lacks some. The listing records 25,000 to 35,000 clones. Material: blood buffy coat. These receptors all stem from a woman aged 18-69 years with a cervical HPV16 infection that either progressed to CIN3+ or cleared (not recorded which).

Concerning this clone itself: The read ends 3 residues shy of where the CDR3 ends; the end is completed using the germline J gene. The gene calls are TRBV18 and TRBJ1-2; maybe TRBD1 (5 bases). Germline V lookup: CDR1 KGHSH, CDR2 LQKENI. The CDR3 extends over 20 amino acids. The sequenced part of the CDR3 DNA is TGTGCCAGCTCCGAACGGCACCTCCCGTTCCTAGCGGGGACTTTGAGTGAC. Its translation: CASSERHLPFLAGTLSD. The entire CDR3 is CASSERHLPFLAGTLSDYTF.

For this clone: The sequence runs out 3 residues before the end of the CDR3; the remainder is reconstructed from the germline J gene. The chain employs TRBV5-1 and TRBJ2-1; tentative D call: TRBD2 (5 bases). The CDR3 spans 14 residues. Trimming left V 5 bases short and J 8 bases short, with 17 bases between. CDR1 SGHRS and CDR2 YFSETQ come from the germline V gene. The CDR3 loop is CASRLPLDVDEQFF. The part of the CDR3 DNA that was read is TGCGCCAGCAGGTTGCCACTAGATGTCGATGAG.

A remark on this clone: The read terminates 3 residues ahead of where the CDR3 ends, so the germline J gene completes it. The chain carries TRBV19 and TRBJ2-4; 7 nucleotides agree with TRBD1. The length of the CDR3 is 13 residues. The germline V gene encodes CDR1 LNHDA and CDR2 SQIVND (reference sequence). The CDR3 spells CASSTPRGYGQYF. The CDR3 bases that were read are TGTGCCAGTAGTACTCCCAGGGGGTATGGT.

Regarding this clone: The read terminates 3 residues before the CDR3 end, so the remaining end is supplied by the germline J gene. V usage is TRBV20-1 and J usage is TRBJ1-6; 7 bases agree with TRBD1. V trimming: 3 bases; J trimming: 2 bases; junction bases outside the gene matches: 4. The CDR3 is made up of 15 amino acids. The germline V gene has CDR1 DFQATT and CDR2 SNEGSKA (reference sequence). This CDR3 reads CSARTGSTYNSPLHF. The DNA read from the CDR3 is TGCAGTGCTAGGACAGGGAGCACCTATAATTCACCC.

As to this clone: The CDR3 goes on 3 residues after the read ends, and that part is filled in from the germline J gene. The chain joins TRBV18 to TRBJ1-2; D may be TRBD1 (5 bases). Germline V lookup: CDR1 KGHSH, CDR2 LQKENI. This CDR3 has 15 amino acids. This chain's CDR3 is CASSPGTSRAYDYTF. The covered CDR3 bases are TGTGCCAGCTCACCCGGGACTAGCCGTGCCTACGAC.

The CDR3 region is CASSGEYSNQPQHF. Partial CDR3 DNA: TGTGCCAGTTCGGGGGAGTATAGCAATCAGCCC. The V gene is TRBV7-9, the J gene TRBJ1-5, with D possibly TRBD1 on 5 matching bases. Sequencing ends 3 residues short of the CDR3 end; the germline J gene provides the rest. V was shortened by 9 bases and J by 0 bases, with 12 bases between the two germline ends. Germline values: CDR1 SEHNR, CDR2 FQNEAQ (reference sequence). This CDR3 spans 14 amino acids.

With respect to this clone: The read terminates 3 residues before the CDR3 end, so the remaining end is supplied by the germline J gene. V is TRBV5-1 and J is TRBJ1-1; TRBD1 matches at 7 bases. Germline assignment: CDR1 SGHRS and CDR2 YFSETQ. Germline trimming cut 5 bases from V and 0 bases from J; bases unmatched to any gene: 4. The length of the CDR3 is 14 residues. Partial CDR3 DNA: TGCGCCAGCAGTCGGGACAGCCTGAACACTGAA. Its translation: CASSRDSLNTE. The whole CDR3 protein reads CASSRDSLNTEAFF.

With respect to this clone: The sequenced fragment ends 3 residues before the CDR3 boundary, so the rest is inferred from the germline J gene. The chain recombines TRBV2 with TRBJ1-1; 7 nucleotides agree with TRBD1. This CDR3 is built from 13 residues. Per the germline V gene, CDR1 is SNHLY and CDR2 is FYNNEI. Trimming at V came to 5 bases and at J to 7 bases, leaving 7 bases not matched to a gene. Incomplete CDR3 DNA: TGTGCCAGCAGTCCTGGGACAGTCGGTGAA. As protein: CASSPGTVGE. The complete CDR3 sequence is CASSPGTVGEAFF. Drawing the rest from reference TRBV2 and TRBJ1-1, the complete variable domain is EPEVTQTPSHQVTQMGQEVILRCVPISNHLYFYWYRQILGQKVEFLVSFYNNEISEKSEIFDDQFSVERPDGSNFTLKIRSTKLEDSAMYFCASSPGTVGEAFFGQGTRLTVV.

About this clone: From the germline J gene comes the end of the CDR3, since the read stops 3 residues before it. The V and J genes are TRBV9 and TRBJ2-2, with D maybe TRBD1 (5 bases). The V end lost 5 bases, the J end lost 4 bases, and 15 bases lay between the germline ends. Germline CDR1 and CDR2: SGDLS and YYNGEE. The CDR3 is 15 amino acids. The part of the CDR3 DNA that was read is TGTGCCAGCAGGGGTCCCAGGGTGTCCACCGGGGAG. It yields the protein CASRGPRVSTGE. The entire CDR3 is CASRGPRVSTGELFF.

The CDR3 bases that were read are TGTGCCACAGGGACTGACTCCTACGAC. It yields the protein CATGTDSYD. The complete CDR3 protein is CATGTDSYDYTF. This chain uses TRBV2 with TRBJ1-2, with D maybe TRBD1 (5 bases). The read gets to within 3 residues of the CDR3 end, and the germline J gene fills in the rest. The V gene's germline CDR1 is SNHLY and CDR2 FYNNEI. This CDR3 is 12 amino acids long.